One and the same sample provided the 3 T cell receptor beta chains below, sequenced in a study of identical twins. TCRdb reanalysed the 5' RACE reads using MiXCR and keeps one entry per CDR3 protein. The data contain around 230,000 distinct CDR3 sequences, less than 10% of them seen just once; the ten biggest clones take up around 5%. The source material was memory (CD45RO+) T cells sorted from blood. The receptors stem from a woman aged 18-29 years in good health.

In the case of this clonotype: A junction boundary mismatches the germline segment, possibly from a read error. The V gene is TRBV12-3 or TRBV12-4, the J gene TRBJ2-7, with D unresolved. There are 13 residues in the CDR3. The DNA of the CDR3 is TGTGCCAGCAGTTTATGGGCGGCGTACGGGCAGTACTTC. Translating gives CASSLWAAYGQYF.

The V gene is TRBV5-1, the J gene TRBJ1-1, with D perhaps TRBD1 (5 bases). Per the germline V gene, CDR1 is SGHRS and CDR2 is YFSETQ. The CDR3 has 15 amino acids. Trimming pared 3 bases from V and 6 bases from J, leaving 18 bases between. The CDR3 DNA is TGCGCCAGCAGCTGGGGGACGACGGTATGGCCTGAAGCTTTCTTT. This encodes CASSWGTTVWPEAFF.

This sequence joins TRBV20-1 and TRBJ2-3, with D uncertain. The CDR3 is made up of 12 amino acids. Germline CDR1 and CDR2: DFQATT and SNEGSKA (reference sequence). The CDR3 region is CSGAVRTDTQYF. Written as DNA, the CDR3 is TGCAGCGGCGCTGTCCGCACAGATACGCAGTATTTT.